The 2 T cell receptor beta chains below all came from one sample that was sequenced in a study of blood T cell repertoires in COVID-19 (dated by TCRdb to 2020 to 2021). Receptor libraries were prepared by the immunoSEQ multiplex PCR assay. TCRdb limited this immuneACCESS table to in-frame rearrangements with V and J called. A share of clones is missing; checked studies link under half to unresolved V genes, and the rest is unexplained. Present in this sample are approximately 50,000 clones, 75% to 95% of which were seen just once. Under 7% of the sample lies in the top ten. The specimen was peripheral blood. The receptors were sampled from a man aged 50 to 60 with active COVID-19.

The CDR3 coding sequence is TGTGCCTGGAGTGTGCCAGGGGCCACAGATACGCAGTATTTT. Translated: CAWSVPGATDTQYF. The chain recombines TRBV30 with TRBJ2-3; a weak D match, TRBD1 (6 bases). Trimming left V 0 bases short and J 2 bases short, with 9 bases between. The length of the CDR3 is 14 residues. CDR1 is GTSNPN, CDR2 SVGIG, per germline (reference sequence).

J is TRBJ1-5 and V is TRBV30; D is perhaps TRBD1 (5 bases). CDR1 GTSNPN and CDR2 SVGIG come from the germline V gene (reference sequence). With 3 bases removed from V and 5 bases from J, the gap between germline ends came to 11 bases. The CDR3 is 13 residues long. The CDR3 coding sequence is TGTGCCTGGAGCCCCCGGGGGGATCAGCCCCAGCATTTT. It is translated as CAWSPRGDQPQHF.